The 5 T cell receptor beta chains presented below share a single source sample, sequenced in a study of T-cell reconstitution after alpha-beta-depleted transplantation in children. A library of TCRbeta sequences, prepared with unique molecular identifiers, was generated. TCRdb itself ran the PCR reads through MiXCR, one entry per CDR3 protein. The repertoire holds almost 250,000 distinct CDR3 sequences, with roughly 26% as singletons. This sample comprised PBMCs, obtained before TCRalphabeta/CD19-depleted stem cell transplant. Receptors were obtained from a girl aged 2 to 9 with Fanconi anemia, due to receive a stem cell transplant.

The chain combines TRBV24-1 with TRBJ2-1; perhaps D is TRBD1 or TRBD2 (7 bases each). With 7 bases removed from V and 2 bases from J, the gap between germline ends came to 20 bases. This CDR3 has 17 amino acids. Germline assignment: CDR1 KGHDR and CDR2 SFDVKD. The CDR3 is CATSSPSRGGTYNEQFF. CDR3 sequence (DNA): TGTGCCACCAGCTCCCCTTCCAGGGGGGGCACCTACAATGAGCAGTTCTTC.

This clonotype was picked up many times. The chain has TRBV20-1 and TRBJ2-7; 10 nucleotides agree with TRBD2. The CDR3 has 14 residues. Germline CDR1 reads DFQATT; CDR2 reads SNEGSKA (reference sequence). The junction had 10 bases not matched to a gene; V was cut back by 6 bases and J by 5 bases. In DNA form, the CDR3 reads TGCAGTGCGCGTAGGGGACTAGCGCCCAACGAGCAGTACTTC. This codes for CSARRGLAPNEQYF.

The chain links TRBV7-6 to TRBJ2-5, with D unclear. Germline V gene sequence: CDR1 SGHVS, CDR2 FNYEAQ. The CDR3 covers 16 residues. The germline V and J ends were trimmed by 4 bases and 2 bases, with 17 bases remaining between them. Here the CDR3 DNA reads TGTGCCAGCAGCTCGATTATTCGACGGATACAAGAGACCCAGTACTTC. Amino acid sequence: CASSSIIRRIQETQYF.

This clonotype showed up many times. The chain employs TRBV7-6 and TRBJ2-5, with TRBD1 as a possible D gene (5 bases). This CDR3 spans 15 amino acids. From germline, CDR1 is SGHVS and CDR2 FNYEAQ. Trimming stripped 4 bases from V and 5 bases from J, with 17 bases between. CDR3 DNA sequence: TGTGCCAGCAGCTCCGAGGCTGGGGCGCAGGAGACCCAGTACTTC. Encoded protein: CASSSEAGAQETQYF.

This clonotype has at least ten counts. The J gene is TRBJ2-7, the V gene TRBV9; the D gene is possibly TRBD1 (5 bases). The CDR3 covers 16 residues. CDR1 is SGDLS and CDR2 is YYNGEE in the germline V gene. V dropped 0 bases and J dropped 0 bases, with 13 bases sitting between them. The CDR3: CASSVAPNRSSYEQYF. In DNA, the CDR3 is TGTGCCAGCAGCGTAGCTCCTAACAGGAGCTCCTACGAGCAGTACTTC. Drawing the rest from reference TRBV9 and TRBJ2-7, the complete variable domain is DSGVTQTPKHLITATGQRVTLRCSPRSGDLSVYWYQQSLDQGLQFLIQYYNGEERAKGNILERFSAQQFPDLHSELNLSSLELGDSALYFCASSVAPNRSSYEQYFGPGTRLTVT.